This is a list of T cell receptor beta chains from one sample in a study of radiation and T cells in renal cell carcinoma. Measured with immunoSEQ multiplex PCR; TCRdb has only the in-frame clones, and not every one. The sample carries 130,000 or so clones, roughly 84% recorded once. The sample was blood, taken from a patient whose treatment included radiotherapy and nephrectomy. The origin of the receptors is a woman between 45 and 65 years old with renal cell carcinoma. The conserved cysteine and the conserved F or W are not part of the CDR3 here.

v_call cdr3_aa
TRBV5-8 ASSLAETNYGYT
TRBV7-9 ASSLLGTRDMGLNYGYT
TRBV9 ASSVGAGGGNEQF
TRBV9 ASSVSELNEQY
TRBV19 ASSISGAVGGF
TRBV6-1 ASSELVGAVPSYEQY
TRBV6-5 ASSTVAPFYGYT
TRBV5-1 ASSQGDNYGYT
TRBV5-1 ASSLTSGGANEQF
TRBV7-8 ASSLVQGGQPQH
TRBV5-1 ASSLLSTGNTEAF
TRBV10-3 AISTGQEYNEQF
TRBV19 ASRRQGTSTDTQY
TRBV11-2 ASSLLTGVGNTIY